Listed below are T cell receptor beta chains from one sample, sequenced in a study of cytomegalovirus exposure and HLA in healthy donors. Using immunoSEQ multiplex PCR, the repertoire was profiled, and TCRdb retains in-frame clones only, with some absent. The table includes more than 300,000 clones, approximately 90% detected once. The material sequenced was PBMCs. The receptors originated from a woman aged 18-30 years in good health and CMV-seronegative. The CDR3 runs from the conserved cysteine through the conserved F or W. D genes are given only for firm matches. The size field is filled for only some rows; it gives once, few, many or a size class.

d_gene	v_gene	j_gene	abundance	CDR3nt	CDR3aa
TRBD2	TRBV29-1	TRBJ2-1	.	TGCAGCGTTGACCCCCGGACTAGCGTGTCCTACAATGAGCAGTTCTTC	CSVDPRTSVSYNEQFF
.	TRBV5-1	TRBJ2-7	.	TGCGCCAGCAGCACCGGAGCAGCCCAGAACTACGAGCAGTACTTC	CASSTGAAQNYEQYF
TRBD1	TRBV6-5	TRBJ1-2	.	TGTGCCAGCAGTTACCTGGGGACAGGAGCTAACTATGGCTACACCTTC	CASSYLGTGANYGYTF
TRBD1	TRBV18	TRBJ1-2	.	TGTGCCAGCTCACCGATGACAGGGGACGCTAACTATGGCTACACCTTC	CASSPMTGDANYGYTF
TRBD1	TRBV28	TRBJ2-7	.	TGTGCCAGCAGCTATACCCCGGGACAGACGTACGAGCAGTACTTC	CASSYTPGQTYEQYF
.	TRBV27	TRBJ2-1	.	TGTGCCAGCAGGAGGATGGGGGCCAACAATGAGCAGTTCTTC	CASRRMGANNEQFF
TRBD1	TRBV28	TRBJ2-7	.	TGTGCCAGCAGTTGGGGACAGGGGGCGCGGGACGAGCAGTACTTC	CASSWGQGARDEQYF
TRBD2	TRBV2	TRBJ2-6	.	TGTGCCAGCAGTGGAGAGACTAGCGGGACAACCGGGGCCAACGTCCTGACTTTC	CASSGETSGTTGANVLTF
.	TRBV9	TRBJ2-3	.	TGTGCCAGCAGCGTAGCGTTTCTCGGGGATACGCAGTATTTT	CASSVAFLGDTQYF
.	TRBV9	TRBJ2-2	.	TGTGCCAGCAGCTCTCGGACAGCGAACACCGGGGAGCTGTTTTTT	CASSSRTANTGELFF
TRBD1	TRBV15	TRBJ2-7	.	TGTGCCACCAGCAGAACCCCAGGGGGCTCCTACGAGCAGTACTTC	CATSRTPGGSYEQYF
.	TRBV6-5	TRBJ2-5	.	TGTGCCAGCACCCAGGAGGGTACAGAGACCCAGTACTTC	CASTQEGTETQYF
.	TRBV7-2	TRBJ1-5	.	TGTGCCAGCAGCTTAGGGCCAAGCGGAATGGATCAGCCCCAGCATTTT	CASSLGPSGMDQPQHF
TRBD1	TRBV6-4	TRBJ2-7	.	TGTGCCAGCAGTATCGACAGGGGCAACGAGCAGTACTTC	CASSIDRGNEQYF
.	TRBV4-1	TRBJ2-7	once	TGCGCCAGCAGCCAAGATTTGAGCGCCAGCTCCTACGAGCAGTACTTC	CASSQDLSASSYEQYF
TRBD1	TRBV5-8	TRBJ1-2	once	TGTGCCAGCAGCTACCCGGACAGGGCTTTCTATGGCTACACCTTC	CASSYPDRAFYGYTF
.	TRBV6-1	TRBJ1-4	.	TGTGCCAGCAGTGGTGTGACTCGAGGCCCTAAAAGACTGTTTTTT	CASSGVTRGPKRLFF
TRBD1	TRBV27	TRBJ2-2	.	TGTGCCAGCAGTTCGAGGCAGGGGGCCGGGACCGGGGAGCTGTTTTTT	CASSSRQGAGTGELFF
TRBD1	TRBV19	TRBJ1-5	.	TGTGCCAGTAGTCCCGGACAGGGTGGGCAGCCCCAGCATTTT	CASSPGQGGQPQHF
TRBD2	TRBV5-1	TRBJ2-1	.	TGCGCCAGCAGCTTTTCAAGCGGGAGTTACTATGAGCAGTTCTTC	CASSFSSGSYYEQFF
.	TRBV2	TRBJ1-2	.	TGTGCCAGCAGGGAGAGACCACAATTCCTTAACTATGGCTACACCTTC	CASRERPQFLNYGYTF
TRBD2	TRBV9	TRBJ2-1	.	TGTGCCAGCAGCGTTCTTAGCGGGACCACCATCTCCTACAATGAGCAGTTCTTC	CASSVLSGTTISYNEQFF
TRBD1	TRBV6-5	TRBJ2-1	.	TGTGCCAGCAGCCGACCGGGACAGGGATTGTGGGAGCAGTTCTTC	CASSRPGQGLWEQFF
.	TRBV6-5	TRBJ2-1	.	TGTGCCAGCAGTTACCTTCGGCAGGGTGAGCAGTTCTTC	CASSYLRQGEQFF
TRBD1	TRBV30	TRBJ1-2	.	TGTGCCTGGAACCTCAAAGGCAGGGGGCGGGATGGCTACACCTTC	CAWNLKGRGRDGYTF
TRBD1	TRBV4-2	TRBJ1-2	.	TGTGCCAGCAGCCAACCGACAGGGGATGCCTATGGCTACACCTTC	CASSQPTGDAYGYTF
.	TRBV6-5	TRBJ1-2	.	TGTGCCAGCAGGCCCCAGACAGCTATTTATGGCTACACCTTC	CASRPQTAIYGYTF
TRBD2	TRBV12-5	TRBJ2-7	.	TGTGCTAGTGGTTTGGGACTAGCGGCCTCCTACGAGCAGTACTTC	CASGLGLAASYEQYF
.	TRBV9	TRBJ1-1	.	TGTGCCAGCAGCGCCACAGGGATGAACACTGAAGCTTTCTTT	CASSATGMNTEAFF
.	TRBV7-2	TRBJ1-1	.	TGTGCCAGCAGCTCGGTACAGGGTACTGAAGCTTTCTTT	CASSSVQGTEAFF
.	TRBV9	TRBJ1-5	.	TGTGCCAGCAGCGGGGCCGGCGCCAATCAGCCCCAGCATTTT	CASSGAGANQPQHF
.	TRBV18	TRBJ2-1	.	TGTGCCAGCTCACTACTCGAGAGAGATGAGCAGTTCTTC	CASSLLERDEQFF
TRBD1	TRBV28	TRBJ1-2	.	TGTGCCAGCACTCCTCCGGGACAGGTCACCTATGGCTACACCTTC	CASTPPGQVTYGYTF
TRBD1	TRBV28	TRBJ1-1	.	TGTGCCACCCTTGACAGGGCCAACACTGAAGCTTTCTTT	CATLDRANTEAFF
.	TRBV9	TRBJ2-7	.	TGTGCCAGCAGCGTAGGGGGGGTAGCGGAGCGCTCCTACGAGCAGTACTTC	CASSVGGVAERSYEQYF
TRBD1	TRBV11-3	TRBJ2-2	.	TGTGCCAGCAGGTATACAGGGGGCGCGAACACCGGGGAGCTGTTTTTT	CASRYTGGANTGELFF
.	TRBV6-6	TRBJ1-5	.	TGTGCCAGCAGTTACCCCGTGCATTTT	CASSYPVHF
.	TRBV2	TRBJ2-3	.	TGTGCCGGGGAGGCTAGCGTTAGCACAGATACGCAGTATTTT	CAGEASVSTDTQYF
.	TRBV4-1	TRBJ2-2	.	TGCGCCAGCAGCCCCTTAAAAGGGGAGCTGTTTTTT	CASSPLKGELFF
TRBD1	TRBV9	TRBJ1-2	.	TGTGCCAGCAGCGCTACAGGGGGCGGCTATGGCTACACCTTC	CASSATGGGYGYTF
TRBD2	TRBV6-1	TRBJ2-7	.	TGTGCCAGCAGTTCAGCGGGAGGGCCCTACGAGCAGTACTTC	CASSSAGGPYEQYF
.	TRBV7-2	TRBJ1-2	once	TGTGCCAGCAGCTTAGGCCAGGGGCGAGCTGGCTACACCTTC	CASSLGQGRAGYTF
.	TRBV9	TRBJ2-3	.	TGTGCCAGCAGCGTCGGCACTAGCCTAAGCACAGATACGCAGTATTTT	CASSVGTSLSTDTQYF
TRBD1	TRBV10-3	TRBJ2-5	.	TGTGCCATCAGCGAAGGGGGCTCAGGTGGAGGGACCCAGTACTTC	CAISEGGSGGGTQYF
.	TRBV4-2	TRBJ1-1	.	TGTGCCAGCAGCCAAGGGGCAGTAGAAGCTTTCTTT	CASSQGAVEAFF
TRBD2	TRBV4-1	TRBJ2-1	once	TGCGCCAGCAGCCAAGGACTAGCGGGAGATATCAATGAGCAGTTCTTC	CASSQGLAGDINEQFF
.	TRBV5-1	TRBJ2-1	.	TGCGCCAGCAGCTTGGACTCCCAACAGCTCAATGAGCAGTTCTTC	CASSLDSQQLNEQFF
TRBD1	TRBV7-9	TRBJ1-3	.	TGTGCCAGCAGCTTTTCGACAGGGCCTATCTCTGGAAACACCATATATTTT	CASSFSTGPISGNTIYF
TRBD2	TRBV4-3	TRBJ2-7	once	TGCGCCAGCAGCCAAGTTTTAACTAGCGGGGTATACGAGCAGTACTTC	CASSQVLTSGVYEQYF
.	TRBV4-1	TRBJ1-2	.	TGCGCCAGCAGCCCATTGACCTCGGGGGAATTCTATGGCTACACCTTC	CASSPLTSGEFYGYTF
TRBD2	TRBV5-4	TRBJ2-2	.	TGTGCCAGCAGCCCCTATAGCGGGAGGGGGACCGGGGAGCTGTTTTTT	CASSPYSGRGTGELFF
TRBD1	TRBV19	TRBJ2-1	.	TGTGCCAGTAGTACTACAGGGGGCGCGTACAATGAGCAGTTCTTC	CASSTTGGAYNEQFF
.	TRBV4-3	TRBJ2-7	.	TGCGCCAGCAGCCAATTCTCGGGATCGGCCTACGAGCAGTACTTC	CASSQFSGSAYEQYF
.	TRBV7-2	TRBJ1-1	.	TGTGCCAGCAGCTCCCGTTGGGCCGGCACTGAAGCTTTCTTT	CASSSRWAGTEAFF
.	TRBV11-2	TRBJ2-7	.	TGTGCCAGCAGCTTAGCTTTCTCGGGAAGGAGCGAGCAGTACTTC	CASSLAFSGRSEQYF
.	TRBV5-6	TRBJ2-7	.	TGTGCCAGCAGCTTGGCGAACACCTGGGGCCTTGACTCGGGCGAGCAGTACTTC	CASSLANTWGLDSGEQYF
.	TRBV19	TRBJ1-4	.	TGTGCCAGTAACTCCGCAACTAATGAAAAACTGTTTTTT	CASNSATNEKLFF
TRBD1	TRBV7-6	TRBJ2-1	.	TGTGCCAGCAGCTTAGATGGGCGGGACAGGCCTTACAATGAGCAGTTCTTC	CASSLDGRDRPYNEQFF
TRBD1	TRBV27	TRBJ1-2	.	TGTGCCAGCAGTTTTAGGGACAGGGACTATGGCTACACCTTC	CASSFRDRDYGYTF
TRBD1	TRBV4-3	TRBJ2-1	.	TGCGCCAGCAGCCAAGGGACAGGGGTTTGGGAGCAGTTCTTC	CASSQGTGVWEQFF